This T cell receptor (beta chain) was profiled in a study of Ad26.COV2.S vaccination and SARS-CoV-2 variants. Some clones are missing from TCRdb's copy, which holds only in-frame ones; the method was immunoSEQ multiplex PCR. The sample includes over 110,000 clones, 86% of them seen just once. Overall study results and limits: Similar non-spike TCR breadth was seen in vaccine and placebo recipients. Overall T cell responses may have been underestimated by the analyses of TCR breadth and depth. Vaccine recipients showed a spike-specific TCR breadth that was higher than in placebo recipients. Following vaccination, spike-specific CD8+ and CD4+ T cell responses reportedly exhibited substantial breadth.

Points on this clone: Its antigen remains unknown.

Germline CDR1 and CDR2: KGHSH and LQKENI. The CDR3 has 15 amino acids. With 4 bases removed from V and 4 bases from J, the gap between germline ends came to 16 bases. The starting material was peripheral blood, obtained after recovery from COVID-19. This clonotype originated in a human donor who had recovered from COVID-19. V usage is TRBV18 and J usage is TRBJ1-1, with TRBD1 as a possible D gene (6 bases). This chain's CDR3 is CASSQLQGRGTEAFF. The CDR3 coding sequence is TGTGCCAGCTCACAACTCCAGGGGAGGGGCACTGAAGCTTTCTTT.